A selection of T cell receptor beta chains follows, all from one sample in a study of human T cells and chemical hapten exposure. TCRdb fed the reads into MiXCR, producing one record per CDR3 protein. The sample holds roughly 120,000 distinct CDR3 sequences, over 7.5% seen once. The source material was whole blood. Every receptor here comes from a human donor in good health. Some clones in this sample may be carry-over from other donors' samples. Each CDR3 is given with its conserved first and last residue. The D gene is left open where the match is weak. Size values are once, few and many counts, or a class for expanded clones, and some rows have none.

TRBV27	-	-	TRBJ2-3	TGTGCCAGCAGTTTGTCAACGGCCACAGATACGCAGTATTTT	CASSLSTATDTQYF
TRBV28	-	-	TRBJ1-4	TGTGCCAGCAGTTCCCCGGGACGGACTGATGAAAAACTGTTTTTT	CASSSPGRTDEKLFF
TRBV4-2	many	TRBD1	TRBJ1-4	TGTGCCAGCAGCCAAAGGGAGGGGGCGGCTAATGAAAAACTGTTTTTT	CASSQREGAANEKLFF
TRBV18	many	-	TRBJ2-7	TGTGCCAGCTCACCCTATGACCGGGACCCATCCGGGCAGTACTTC	CASSPYDRDPSGQYF
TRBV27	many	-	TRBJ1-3	TGTGCCAGCAGTCCTGGGAGAGCCGAAAGTGGAAACACCATATATTTT	CASSPGRAESGNTIYF
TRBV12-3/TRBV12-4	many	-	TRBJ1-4	TGTGCCAGCAGTGACAGGCGGACTAATGAAAAACTGTTTTTT	CASSDRRTNEKLFF
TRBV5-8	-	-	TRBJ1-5	TGTGCCAGCAGCCCTCCGTGGGGTGGCAATCAGCACCAGCATTTT	CASSPPWGGNQHQHF
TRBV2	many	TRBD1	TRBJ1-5	TGTGCCAGCAGCCACGCGAGGGGGCCTCGGAACAATCAGCCCCAGCATTTT	CASSHARGPRNNQPQHF
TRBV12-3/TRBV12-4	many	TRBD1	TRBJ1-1	TGTGCCAGCAGTTCTATGGACAGGGGGCGTCACACTGAAGCTTTCTTT	CASSSMDRGRHTEAFF
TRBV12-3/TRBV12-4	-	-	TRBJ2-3	TGTGCCAGCAGTTGGAGGGGACACCTCAGCACAGATACGCAGTATTTT	CASSWRGHLSTDTQYF
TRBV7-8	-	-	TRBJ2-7	TGTGCCAGCAGCCTTAGGATCGGGGCGGAAGAGCAGTACTTC	CASSLRIGAEEQYF
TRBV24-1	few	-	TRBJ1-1	TGTGCCACCAGTGATTGGGGCGACACTGAAGCTTTCTTT	CATSDWGDTEAFF
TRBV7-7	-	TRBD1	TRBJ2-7	TGTGCCAGCAGCTACGGACAGGGATCCTCCTACGAGCAGTACTTC	CASSYGQGSSYEQYF
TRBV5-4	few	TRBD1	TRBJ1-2	TGTGCCAGCAGCTATGGACAGGGGCGGGATGGCTACACCTTC	CASSYGQGRDGYTF
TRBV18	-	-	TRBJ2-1	TGTGCCAGCTCACCCCCCGTCCCTGGGGATGAGCAGTTCTTC	CASSPPVPGDEQFF
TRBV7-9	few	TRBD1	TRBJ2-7	TGTGCCAGCAGCTTCACAGGGGTCTTGCAGAACGAGCAGTACTTC	CASSFTGVLQNEQYF
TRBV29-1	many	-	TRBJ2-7	TGCAGCGTTGAACAGGGAGTGAGGGACGAGCAGTACTTC	CSVEQGVRDEQYF
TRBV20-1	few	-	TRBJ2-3	TGCAGTGCTAGGCAGAGAGATTTCGGCACAGATACGCAGTATTTT	CSARQRDFGTDTQYF
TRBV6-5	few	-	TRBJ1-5	TGTGCCAGCACCACAGGGAACCAGCCCCAGCATTTT	CASTTGNQPQHF
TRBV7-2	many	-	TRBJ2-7	TGTGCCAGCAGCACTGGGACGTTCTATCCCTACGAGCAGTACTTC	CASSTGTFYPYEQYF
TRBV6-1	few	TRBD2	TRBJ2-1	TGTGCCAGCACAGGACGTGCGGGAGGGCCTGTGGCTATCGATGAGCAGTTCTTC	CASTGRAGGPVAIDEQFF
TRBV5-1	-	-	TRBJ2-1	TGCGCCAGCAGCTTGGGCCCCACAGGGGAGGGATACAATGAGCAGTTCTTC	CASSLGPTGEGYNEQFF
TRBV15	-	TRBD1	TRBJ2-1	TGTGCCACCAGCAGAGCTCCGACAGGGATGAGGAATGAGCAGTTCTTC	CATSRAPTGMRNEQFF
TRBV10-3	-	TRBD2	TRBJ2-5	TGTGCCATCAGTGACGGGGCGGGAGAAGAGACCCAGTACTTC	CAISDGAGEETQYF
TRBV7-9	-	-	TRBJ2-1	TGTGCCAGCAGCTTAGAACGGAATGAGCAGTTCTTC	CASSLERNEQFF
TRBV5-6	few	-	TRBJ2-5	TGTGCCAGCAGCTTTAGCGTCGAGACCCAGTACTTC	CASSFSVETQYF
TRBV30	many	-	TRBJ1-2	TGTGCCTGGACCCCCGGACCAGCTAACTATGGCTACACCTTC	CAWTPGPANYGYTF
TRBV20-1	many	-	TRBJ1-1	TGCAGTGCTAGGGCGACAGCGAACACTGAAGCTTTCTTT	CSARATANTEAFF
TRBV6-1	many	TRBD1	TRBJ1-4	TGTGCCAGCAGTAATCGGGACAGCCTACAGGGGGTTTTT	CASSNRDSLQGVF
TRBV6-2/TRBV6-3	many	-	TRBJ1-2	TGTGCCAGCAGTTCTGGAGGGGCGGACACCTTC	CASSSGGADTF
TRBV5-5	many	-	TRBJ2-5	TGTGCCAGCAGCACACCTAGCGAGCCCCAAGAGACCCAGTACTTC	CASSTPSEPQETQYF
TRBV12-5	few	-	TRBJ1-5	TGTGCTAGTGGTCCCCCGGGTAGCAATCAGCCCCAGCATTTT	CASGPPGSNQPQHF
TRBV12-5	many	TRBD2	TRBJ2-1	TGTGCTAGTGGTTTGGACCCTCTAGCGGGAGTCTATGAGCAGTTCTTC	CASGLDPLAGVYEQFF
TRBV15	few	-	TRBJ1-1	TGTGCCACCAGCAGACCTTTGGGGGGCAGTGAAGCTTTCTTT	CATSRPLGGSEAFF
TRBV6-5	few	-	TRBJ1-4	TGTGCCAGCAGTTACACACAGCCCCGTCATGAAAAACTGTTTTTT	CASSYTQPRHEKLFF
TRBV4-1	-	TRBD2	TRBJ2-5	TGCGCCAGCAGCCCGGGGACTAAACGAGAGACCCAGTACTTC	CASSPGTKRETQYF
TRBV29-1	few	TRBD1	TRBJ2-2	TGCAGCGGCCGAACAGGGGGCACCGGGGAGCTGTTTTTT	CSGRTGGTGELFF
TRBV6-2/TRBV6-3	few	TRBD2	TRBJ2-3	TGTGCCAGCAGTCCTCGGCGGGAGGAGGAGGCAGATACGCAGTATTTT	CASSPRREEEADTQYF
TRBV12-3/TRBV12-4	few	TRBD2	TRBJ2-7	TGTGCCAGCATCCCGGGGGGGGTCCCCTCGGGCGAGCAGTACTTC	CASIPGGVPSGEQYF
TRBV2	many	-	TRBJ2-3	TGTGCCAGCAGTGAGGGGGGAGCGGCTAGCACAGATACGCAGTATTTT	CASSEGGAASTDTQYF
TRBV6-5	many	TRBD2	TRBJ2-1	TGTGCCAGCAGGTCCCTCCAAACTAGCGTATACAATGAGCAGTTCTTC	CASRSLQTSVYNEQFF
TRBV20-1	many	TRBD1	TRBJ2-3	TGCAGTGCCAACCGGGACAGGAGCACAGATACGCAGTATTTT	CSANRDRSTDTQYF
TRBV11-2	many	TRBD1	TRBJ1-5	TGTGCCAGCAGCTTAGTTGGGACAGGGGGAAGCAATCAGCCCCAGCATTTT	CASSLVGTGGSNQPQHF
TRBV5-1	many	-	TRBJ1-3	TGCGCCAGCAGCTTGTATGGGCTGAACTCTGGAAACACCATATATTTT	CASSLYGLNSGNTIYF
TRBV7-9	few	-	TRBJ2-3	TGTGCCAGCAGCTTACGGCTAGATACGCAGTATTTT	CASSLRLDTQYF
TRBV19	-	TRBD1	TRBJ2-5	TGTGCCAGTCGACAGGGGTTCCAAGAGACCCAGTACTTC	CASRQGFQETQYF
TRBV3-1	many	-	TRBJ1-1	TGTGCCAGCAGCCGAGCGAACACTGAAGCTTTCTTT	CASSRANTEAFF
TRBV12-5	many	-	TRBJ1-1	TGTGCTAGTGGTTTTTCCGCCGCACCGATGAACACTGAAGCTTTCTTT	CASGFSAAPMNTEAFF
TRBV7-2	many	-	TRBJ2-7	TGTGCCAGCAGCTTGGATCGCGGCACCTACGAGCAGTACTTC	CASSLDRGTYEQYF
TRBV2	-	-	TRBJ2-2	TGTGCCAGCAGTCTTAGGGAGTACGGGGAGCTGTTTTTT	CASSLREYGELFF